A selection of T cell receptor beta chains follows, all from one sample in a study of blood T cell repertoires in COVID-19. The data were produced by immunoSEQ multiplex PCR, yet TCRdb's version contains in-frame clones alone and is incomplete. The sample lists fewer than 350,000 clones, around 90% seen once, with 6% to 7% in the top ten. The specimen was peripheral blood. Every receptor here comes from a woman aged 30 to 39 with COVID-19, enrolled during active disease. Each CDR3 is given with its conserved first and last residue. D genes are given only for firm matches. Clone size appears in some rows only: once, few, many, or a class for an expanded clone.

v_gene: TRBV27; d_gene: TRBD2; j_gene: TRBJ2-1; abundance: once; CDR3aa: CASRPGLTYNEQFF; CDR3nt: TGTGCCAGCAGGCCGGGACTAACCTACAATGAGCAGTTCTTC
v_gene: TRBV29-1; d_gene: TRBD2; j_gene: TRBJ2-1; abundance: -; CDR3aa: CSVPGTTYNEQFF; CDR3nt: TGCAGCGTTCCCGGGACTACCTACAATGAGCAGTTCTTC
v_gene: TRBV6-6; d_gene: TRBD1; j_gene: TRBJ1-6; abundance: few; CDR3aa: CASSYSGTALNSPLHF; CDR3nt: TGTGCCAGCAGTTACTCCGGGACAGCCCTTAATTCACCCCTCCACTTT
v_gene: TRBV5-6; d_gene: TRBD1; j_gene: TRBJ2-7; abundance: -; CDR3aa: CASSRVGTVTSYEQYF; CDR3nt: TGTGCCAGCAGTCGAGTTGGGACAGTCACCTCCTACGAGCAGTACTTC
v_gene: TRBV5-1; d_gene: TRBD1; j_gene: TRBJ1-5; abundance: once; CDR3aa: CASSPGQGNQPQHF; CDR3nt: TGCGCCAGCAGCCCCGGACAGGGGAATCAGCCCCAGCATTTT
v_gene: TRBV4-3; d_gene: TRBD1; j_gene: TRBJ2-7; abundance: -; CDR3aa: CASSQGGTGASSYEQYF; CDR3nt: TGCGCCAGCAGCCAAGGGGGCACAGGGGCGTCCTCCTACGAGCAGTACTTC
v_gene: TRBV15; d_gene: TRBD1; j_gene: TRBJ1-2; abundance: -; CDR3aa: CATSPLRQGYGYTF; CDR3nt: TGTGCCACCAGTCCCCTCCGACAGGGCTATGGCTACACCTTC
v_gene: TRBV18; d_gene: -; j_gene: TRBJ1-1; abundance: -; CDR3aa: CASSPRASTEAFF; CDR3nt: TGTGCCAGCTCACCACGGGCAAGCACTGAAGCTTTCTTT
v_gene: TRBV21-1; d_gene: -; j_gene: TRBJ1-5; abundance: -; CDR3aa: CASSKVSRQGANQPQHF; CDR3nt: TGTGCCAGCAGCAAAGTCTCGAGACAGGGTGCCAATCAGCCCCAGCATTTT
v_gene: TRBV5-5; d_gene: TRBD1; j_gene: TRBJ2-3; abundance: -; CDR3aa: CASSLGGQGGDTQYF; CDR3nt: TGTGCCAGCAGCTTGGGTGGACAGGGAGGAGATACGCAGTATTTT
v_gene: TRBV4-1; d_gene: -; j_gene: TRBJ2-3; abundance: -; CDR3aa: CASSRIGTDTQYF; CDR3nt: TGCGCCAGCAGCCGAATAGGCACAGATACGCAGTATTTT
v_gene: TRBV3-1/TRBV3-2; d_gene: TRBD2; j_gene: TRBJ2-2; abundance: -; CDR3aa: CASSQALASGRGGELFF; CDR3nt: TGTGCCAGCAGCCAAGCTCTGGCTAGCGGGAGAGGAGGGGAGCTGTTTTTT
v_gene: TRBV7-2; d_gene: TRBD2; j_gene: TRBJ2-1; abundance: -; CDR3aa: CASSLASGSHNEQFF; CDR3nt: TGTGCCAGCAGCTTAGCTAGCGGGAGCCACAATGAGCAGTTCTTC
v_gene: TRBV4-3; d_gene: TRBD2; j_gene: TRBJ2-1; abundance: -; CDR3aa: CASSQLRENSYNEQFF; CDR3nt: TGCGCCAGCAGCCAACTGCGGGAGAACTCCTACAATGAGCAGTTCTTC
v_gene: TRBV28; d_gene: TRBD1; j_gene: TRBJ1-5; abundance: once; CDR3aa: CASRLPGGGGQPQHF; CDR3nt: TGTGCCAGCAGACTACCAGGGGGCGGGGGTCAGCCCCAGCATTTT
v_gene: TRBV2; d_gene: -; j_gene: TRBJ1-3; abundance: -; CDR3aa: CASSEMGRGGGNTIYF; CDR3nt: TGTGCCAGCAGTGAAATGGGCAGGGGCGGTGGAAACACCATATATTTT
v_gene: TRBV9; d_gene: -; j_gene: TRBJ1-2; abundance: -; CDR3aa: CASIQQVNHYGYTF; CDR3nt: TGTGCCAGCATCCAACAGGTGAACCACTATGGCTACACCTTC
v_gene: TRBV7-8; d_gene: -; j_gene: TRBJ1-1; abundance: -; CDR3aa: CASSLAEGTTEAFF; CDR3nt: TGTGCCAGCAGCTTAGCGGAGGGGACCACTGAAGCTTTCTTT
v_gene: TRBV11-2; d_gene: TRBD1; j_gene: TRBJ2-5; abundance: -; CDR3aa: CASSTGQLQETQYF; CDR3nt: TGTGCCAGCTCGACAGGGCAGCTCCAAGAGACCCAGTACTTC
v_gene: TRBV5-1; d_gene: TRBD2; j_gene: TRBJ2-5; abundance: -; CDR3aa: CASSLLGLAEETQYF; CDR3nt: TGCGCCAGCAGCTTGCTCGGACTAGCGGAAGAGACCCAGTACTTC
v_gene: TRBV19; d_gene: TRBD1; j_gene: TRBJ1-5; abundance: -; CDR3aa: CASSSQGQSNQPQHF; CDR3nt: TGTGCCAGTAGCTCACAGGGACAGAGCAATCAGCCCCAGCATTTT
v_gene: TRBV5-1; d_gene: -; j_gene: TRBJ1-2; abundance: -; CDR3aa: CASSLDRTNYGYTF; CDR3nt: TGCGCCAGCAGCTTGGACAGAACTAACTATGGCTACACCTTC
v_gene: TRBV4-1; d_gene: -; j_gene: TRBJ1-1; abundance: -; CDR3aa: CASSQAPSGSTEAFF; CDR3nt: TGCGCCAGCAGCCAAGCCCCTTCAGGGTCCACTGAAGCTTTCTTT